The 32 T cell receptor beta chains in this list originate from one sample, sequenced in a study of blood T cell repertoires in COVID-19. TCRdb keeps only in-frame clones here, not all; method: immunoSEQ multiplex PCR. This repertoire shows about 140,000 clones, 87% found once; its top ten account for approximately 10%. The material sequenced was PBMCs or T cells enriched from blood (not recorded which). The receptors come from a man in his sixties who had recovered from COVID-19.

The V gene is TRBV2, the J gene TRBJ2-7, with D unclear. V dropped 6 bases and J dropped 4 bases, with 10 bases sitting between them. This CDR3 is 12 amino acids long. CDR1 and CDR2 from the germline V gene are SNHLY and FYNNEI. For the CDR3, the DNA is TGTGCCAGCAGGATAGACTCGTACGAGCAGTACTTC. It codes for CASRIDSYEQYF.

CDR3 bases: TGTGCCAGCTCACGAACCGGGACAGAGAACTATGGCTACACCTTC. Translation gives CASSRTGTENYGYTF. The gene calls are TRBV18 and TRBJ1-2; 7 positions agree with TRBD1. V shed 4 bases, J shed 2 bases, and the junction held 7 bases outside the gene matches. This CDR3 has 15 residues. Germline CDR1 is KGHSH and CDR2 is LQKENI.

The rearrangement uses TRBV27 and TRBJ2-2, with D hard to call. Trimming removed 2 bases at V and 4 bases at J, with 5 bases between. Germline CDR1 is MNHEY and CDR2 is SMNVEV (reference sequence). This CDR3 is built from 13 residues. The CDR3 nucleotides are TGTGCCAGCAGTTTAGTCGGCACCGGGGAGCTGTTTTTT. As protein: CASSLVGTGELFF.

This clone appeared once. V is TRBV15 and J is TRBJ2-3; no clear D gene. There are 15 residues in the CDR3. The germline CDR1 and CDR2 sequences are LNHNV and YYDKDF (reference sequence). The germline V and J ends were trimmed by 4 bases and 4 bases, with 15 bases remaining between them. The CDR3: CATSNVEFRADTQYF. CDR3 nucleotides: TGTGCCACCAGCAACGTGGAATTTCGGGCAGATACGCAGTATTTT.

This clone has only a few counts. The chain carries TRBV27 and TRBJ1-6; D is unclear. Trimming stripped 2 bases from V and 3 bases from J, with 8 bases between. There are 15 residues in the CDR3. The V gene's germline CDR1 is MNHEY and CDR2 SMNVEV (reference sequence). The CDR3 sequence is CASSLALGYNSPLHF. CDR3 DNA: TGTGCCAGCAGTTTAGCGCTAGGCTATAATTCACCCCTCCACTTT.

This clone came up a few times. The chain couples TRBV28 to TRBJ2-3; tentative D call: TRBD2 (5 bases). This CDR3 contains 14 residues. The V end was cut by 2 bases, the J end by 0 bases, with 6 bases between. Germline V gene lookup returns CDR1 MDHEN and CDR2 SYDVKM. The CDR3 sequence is CASSLRGSTDTQYF. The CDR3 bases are TGTGCCAGCAGTTTAAGAGGGAGCACAGATACGCAGTATTTT.

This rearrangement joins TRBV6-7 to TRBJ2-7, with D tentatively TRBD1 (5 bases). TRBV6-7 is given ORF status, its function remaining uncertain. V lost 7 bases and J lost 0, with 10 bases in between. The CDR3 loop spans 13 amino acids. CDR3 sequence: CASTKGVSYEQYF. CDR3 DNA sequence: TGTGCCAGCACCAAAGGGGTCTCCTACGAGCAGTACTTC.

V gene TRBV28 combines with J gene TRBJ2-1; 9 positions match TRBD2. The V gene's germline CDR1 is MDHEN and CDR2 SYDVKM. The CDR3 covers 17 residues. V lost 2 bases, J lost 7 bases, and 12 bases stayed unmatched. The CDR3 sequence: CASSLVGAAGGWNEQFF. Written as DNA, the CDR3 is TGTGCCAGCAGTTTAGTGGGGGCAGCGGGAGGATGGAATGAGCAGTTCTTC.

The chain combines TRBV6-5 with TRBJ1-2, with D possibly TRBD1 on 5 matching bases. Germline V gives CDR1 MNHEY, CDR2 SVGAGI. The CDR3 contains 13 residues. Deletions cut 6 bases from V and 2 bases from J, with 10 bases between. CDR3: CASSRQQNYGYTF. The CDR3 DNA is TGTGCCAGCAGCCGACAGCAAAACTATGGCTACACCTTC.

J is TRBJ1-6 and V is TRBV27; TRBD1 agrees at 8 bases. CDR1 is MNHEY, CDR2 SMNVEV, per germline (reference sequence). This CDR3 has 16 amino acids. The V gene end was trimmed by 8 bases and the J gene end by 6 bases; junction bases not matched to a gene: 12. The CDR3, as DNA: TGTGCCAGCCAGAACAGGGGGTTTACGAGTAATTCACCCCTCCACTTT. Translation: CASQNRGFTSNSPLHF.

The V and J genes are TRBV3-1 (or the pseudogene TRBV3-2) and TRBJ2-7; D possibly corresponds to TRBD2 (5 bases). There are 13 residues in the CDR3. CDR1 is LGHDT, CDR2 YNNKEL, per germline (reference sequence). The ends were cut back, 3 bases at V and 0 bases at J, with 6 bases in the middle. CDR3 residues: CASSQSGSYEQYF. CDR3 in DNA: TGTGCCAGCAGCCAGAGCGGCTCCTACGAGCAGTACTTC.

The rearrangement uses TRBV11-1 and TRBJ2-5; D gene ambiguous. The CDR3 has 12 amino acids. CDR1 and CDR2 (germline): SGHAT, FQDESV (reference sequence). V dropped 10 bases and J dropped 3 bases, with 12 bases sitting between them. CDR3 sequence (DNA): TGTGCCACTCATAGCCCCGAAGAGACCCAGTACTTC. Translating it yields CATHSPEETQYF.

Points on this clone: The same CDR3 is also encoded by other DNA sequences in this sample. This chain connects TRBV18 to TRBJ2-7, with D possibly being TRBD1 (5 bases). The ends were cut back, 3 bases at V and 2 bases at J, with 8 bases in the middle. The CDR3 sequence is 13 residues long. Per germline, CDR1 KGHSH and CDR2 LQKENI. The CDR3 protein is CASSPGHPYEQYF. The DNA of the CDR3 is TGTGCCAGCTCACCTGGACACCCCTACGAGCAGTACTTC.

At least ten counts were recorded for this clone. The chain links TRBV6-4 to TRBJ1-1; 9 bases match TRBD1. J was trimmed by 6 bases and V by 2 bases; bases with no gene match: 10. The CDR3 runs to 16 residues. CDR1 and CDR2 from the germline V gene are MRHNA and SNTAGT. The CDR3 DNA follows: TGTGCCAGCAGTGACGGCTTGGGACAGGGCCGCTCTGAAGCTTTCTTT. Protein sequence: CASSDGLGQGRSEAFF.

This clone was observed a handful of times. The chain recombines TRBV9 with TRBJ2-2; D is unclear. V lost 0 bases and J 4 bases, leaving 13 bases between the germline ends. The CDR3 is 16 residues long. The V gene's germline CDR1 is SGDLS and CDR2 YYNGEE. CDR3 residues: CASSVASVATTGELFF. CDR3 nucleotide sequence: TGTGCCAGCAGCGTAGCCTCAGTTGCAACCACCGGGGAGCTGTTTTTT.

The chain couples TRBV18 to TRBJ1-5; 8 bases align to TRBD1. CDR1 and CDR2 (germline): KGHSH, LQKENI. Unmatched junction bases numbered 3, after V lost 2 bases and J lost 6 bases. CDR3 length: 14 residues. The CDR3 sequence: CASSPGQGIQPQHF. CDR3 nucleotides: TGTGCCAGCTCACCAGGACAGGGTATTCAGCCCCAGCATTTT.

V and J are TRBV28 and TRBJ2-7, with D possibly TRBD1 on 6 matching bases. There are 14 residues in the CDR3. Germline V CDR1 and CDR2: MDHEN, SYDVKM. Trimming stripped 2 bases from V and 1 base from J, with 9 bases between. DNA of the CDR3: TGTGCCAGCAGTTTAAATGGACAGTCCTACGAGCAGTACTTC. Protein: CASSLNGQSYEQYF.

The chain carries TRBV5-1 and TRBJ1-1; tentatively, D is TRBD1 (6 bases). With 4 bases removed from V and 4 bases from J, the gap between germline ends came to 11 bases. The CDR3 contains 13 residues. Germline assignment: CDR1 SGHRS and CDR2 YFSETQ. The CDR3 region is CASSPQGGTEAFF. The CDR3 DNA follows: TGCGCCAGCAGCCCACAGGGTGGCACTGAAGCTTTCTTT.

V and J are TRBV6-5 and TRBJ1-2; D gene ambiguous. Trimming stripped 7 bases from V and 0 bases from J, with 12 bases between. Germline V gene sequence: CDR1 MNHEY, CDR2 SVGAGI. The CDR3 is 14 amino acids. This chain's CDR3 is CASNQSDTNYGYTF. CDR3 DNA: TGTGCCAGCAATCAATCCGACACTAACTATGGCTACACCTTC.

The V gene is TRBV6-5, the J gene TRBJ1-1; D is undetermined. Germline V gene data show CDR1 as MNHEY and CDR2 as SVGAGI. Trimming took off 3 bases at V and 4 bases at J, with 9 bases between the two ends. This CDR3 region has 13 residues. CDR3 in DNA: TGTGCCAGCAGTTATGGGCTGGGCACTGAAGCTTTCTTT. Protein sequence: CASSYGLGTEAFF.

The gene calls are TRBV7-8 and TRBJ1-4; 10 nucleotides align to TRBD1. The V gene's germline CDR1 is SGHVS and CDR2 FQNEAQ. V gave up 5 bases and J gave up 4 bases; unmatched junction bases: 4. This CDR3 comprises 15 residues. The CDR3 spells CASSQGQGSNEKLFF. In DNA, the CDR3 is TGTGCCAGCAGCCAGGGACAGGGGAGTAATGAAAAACTGTTTTTT.

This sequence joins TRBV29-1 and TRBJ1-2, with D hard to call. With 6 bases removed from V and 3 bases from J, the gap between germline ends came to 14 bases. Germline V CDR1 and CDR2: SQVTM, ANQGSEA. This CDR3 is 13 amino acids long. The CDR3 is CSVTRRVDYGYTF. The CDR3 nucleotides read TGCAGCGTGACCCGGAGAGTGGACTATGGCTACACCTTC.

CDR3: CASSFGGFGKLFF. CDR3 in DNA: TGTGCCAGCAGCTTCGGGGGATTTGGGAAACTGTTTTTT. The V and J genes are TRBV7-9 and TRBJ1-4, with TRBD1 as a possible D gene (5 bases). CDR1 and CDR2 (germline): SEHNR, FQNEAQ (reference sequence). V was pared by 3 bases and J by 11 bases, with 13 bases between. This CDR3 spans 13 amino acids.

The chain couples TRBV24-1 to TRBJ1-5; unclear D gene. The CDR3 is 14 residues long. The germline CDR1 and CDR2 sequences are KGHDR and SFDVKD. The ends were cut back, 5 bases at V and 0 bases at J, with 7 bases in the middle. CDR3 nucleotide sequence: TGTGCCACCAGTGTTTCGGGTAGCAATCAGCCCCAGCATTTT. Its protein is CATSVSGSNQPQHF.

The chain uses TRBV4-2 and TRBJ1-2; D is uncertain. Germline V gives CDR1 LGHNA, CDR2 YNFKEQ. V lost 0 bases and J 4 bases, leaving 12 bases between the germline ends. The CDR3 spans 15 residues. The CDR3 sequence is CASSQDPEVVYGYTF. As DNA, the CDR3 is TGTGCCAGCAGCCAAGATCCCGAGGTAGTCTATGGCTACACCTTC.

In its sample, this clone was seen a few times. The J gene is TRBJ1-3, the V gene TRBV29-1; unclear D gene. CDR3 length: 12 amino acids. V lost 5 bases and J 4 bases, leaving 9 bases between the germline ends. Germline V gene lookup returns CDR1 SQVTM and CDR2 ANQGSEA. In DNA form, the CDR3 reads TGCAGCGTTATAGAGGTGGGAAACACCATATATTTT. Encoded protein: CSVIEVGNTIYF.

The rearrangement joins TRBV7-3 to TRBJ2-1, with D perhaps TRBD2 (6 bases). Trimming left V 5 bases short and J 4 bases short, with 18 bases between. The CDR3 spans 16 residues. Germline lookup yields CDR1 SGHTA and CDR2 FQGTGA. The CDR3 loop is CASSPGVSGGYNEQFF. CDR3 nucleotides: TGTGCCAGCAGCCCCGGTGTTAGCGGAGGTTACAATGAGCAGTTCTTC.

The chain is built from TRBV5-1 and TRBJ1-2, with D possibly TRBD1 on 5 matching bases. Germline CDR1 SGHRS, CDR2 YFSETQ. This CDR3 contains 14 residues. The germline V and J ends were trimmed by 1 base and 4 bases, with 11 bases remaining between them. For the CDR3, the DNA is TGCGCCAGCAGCTTGTTTACAGGCTCCTATGGCTACACCTTC. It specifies CASSLFTGSYGYTF.

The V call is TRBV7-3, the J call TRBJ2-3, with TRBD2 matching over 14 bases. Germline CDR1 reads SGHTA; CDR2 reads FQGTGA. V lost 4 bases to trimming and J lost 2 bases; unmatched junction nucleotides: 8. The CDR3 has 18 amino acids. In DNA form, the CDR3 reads TGTGCCAGCAGCTCACCGGGACTAGCGGGAGATAACACAGATACGCAGTATTTT. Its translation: CASSSPGLAGDNTDTQYF.

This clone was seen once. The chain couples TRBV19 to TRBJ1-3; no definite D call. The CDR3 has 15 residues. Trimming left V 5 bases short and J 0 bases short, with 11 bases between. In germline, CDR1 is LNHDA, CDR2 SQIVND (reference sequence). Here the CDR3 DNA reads TGTGCCAGTAGTGGACGCGCGGGCTCTGGAAACACCATATATTTT. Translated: CASSGRAGSGNTIYF.

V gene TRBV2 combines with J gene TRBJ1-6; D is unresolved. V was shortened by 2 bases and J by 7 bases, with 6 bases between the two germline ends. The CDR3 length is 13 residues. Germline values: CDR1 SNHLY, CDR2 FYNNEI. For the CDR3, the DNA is TGTGCCAGCAGTGAAACAACGAATTCACCCCTCCACTTT. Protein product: CASSETTNSPLHF.

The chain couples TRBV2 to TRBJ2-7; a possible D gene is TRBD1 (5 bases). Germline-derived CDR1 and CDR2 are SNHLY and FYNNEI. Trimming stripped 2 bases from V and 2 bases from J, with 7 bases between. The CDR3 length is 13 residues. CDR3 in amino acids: CASSEQGTYEQYF. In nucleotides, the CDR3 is TGTGCCAGCAGTGAACAGGGAACCTACGAGCAGTACTTC.